The T cell receptor beta chain described here comes from a study of response to subunit inactivated influenza vaccine. This clonotype has a handful of counts. What it binds is not known. Findings of the study overall: Authors suggested seasonal influenza vaccinations each recruit few new T cells.

From germline, CDR1 is SGHDT and CDR2 YYEEEE. Trimming stripped 4 bases from V and 5 bases from J, with 13 bases between. The CDR3 extends over 13 amino acids. TCRdb called the RT-PCR reads again in MiXCR, with one record for every CDR3 protein. The data hold more than 400,000 distinct CDR3 sequences, with approximately 11% observed a single time. The sample here was PBMCs from blood, taken about 6 weeks after vaccination. The chain links TRBV5-6 to TRBJ2-7, with TRBD1 as a possible D gene (6 bases). The sequence was collected from a man aged 45-65 years who received an inactivated influenza vaccine. The DNA for the CDR3 is TGTGCCAGCAGCCCCATTGGGGGCGACGAGCAGTACTTC. Protein: CASSPIGGDEQYF. The full variable domain, rest sourced from reference TRBV5-6 and TRBJ2-7, is DAGVTQSPTHLIKTRGQQVTLRCSPKSGHDTVSWYQQALGQGPQFIFQYYEEEERQRGNFPDRFSGHQFPNYSSELNVNALLLGDSALYLCASSPIGGDEQYFGPGTRLTVT.